One T cell receptor (beta chain) is described in this entry. This specimen comes from a study of blood T cells in healthy people across ages. Overall study: Through template switching, about one barcoded beta molecule was captured per two T cells, as measured in model experiments.

A second about 6 to 11 cycle PCR used barcoded and J-beta primers. Researchers report that a template-switch adaptor with 12 random nucleotides tagged each cDNA molecule. TCRdb called the 5' RACE reads again in MiXCR, with one record for every CDR3 protein. Of around 1.7 million distinct CDR3 sequences listed, approximately 30% are singletons. Sample: blood. This receptor was obtained from a woman younger than 45 in good health.

CDR3 nucleotides: TGTGCCAGCAGCTTAACAGGGATGGAAAAGACCCAGTACTTC. It encodes CASSLTGMEKTQYF. V gene TRBV7-2 combines with J gene TRBJ2-5; D might be TRBD1 (6 bases). This CDR3 contains 14 residues. From germline, CDR1 is SGHTA and CDR2 FQGNSA. Between the trimmed V and J ends, which lost 2 bases and 6 bases, there was a span of 13 bases.